This T cell receptor (beta chain) emerged from a study of cytomegalovirus exposure and HLA in healthy donors. Study-wide background: As an earlier analysis found, about 179 million T cells yielded about 120 million unique TCR beta sequences. Ancestry clustering placed about 80% of around 400 genotyped donors in the Caucasian-associated cluster. Study-wide results and caveats: In a later analysis, CMV-associated beta chains were mostly HLA-associated, it appeared.

Note on this clone: Its cognate antigen is unknown.

This CDR3 region has 16 residues. CDR1 MNHNS and CDR2 SASEGT come from the germline V gene. Deletions cut 2 bases from V and 8 bases from J, with 18 bases between. The PCR employed 60 Vbeta primers together with 13 Jbeta primers. TCRdb keeps only in-frame clones here, not all; method: immunoSEQ multiplex PCR. The data contain about 200,000 clones, roughly 77% of them seen just once; the ten biggest clones take up around 0.4%. Sequencing was performed on PBMCs. The chain joins TRBV6-1 to TRBJ1-4; TRBD1 is a possible D gene (5 bases). This clonotype originated in a male donor in good health and CMV-seropositive. CDR3 DNA sequence: TGTGCCAGCAGTGAACTTGTCGGGGGAGTAGGCGAAAAACTGTTTTTT. Encoded protein: CASSELVGGVGEKLFF.